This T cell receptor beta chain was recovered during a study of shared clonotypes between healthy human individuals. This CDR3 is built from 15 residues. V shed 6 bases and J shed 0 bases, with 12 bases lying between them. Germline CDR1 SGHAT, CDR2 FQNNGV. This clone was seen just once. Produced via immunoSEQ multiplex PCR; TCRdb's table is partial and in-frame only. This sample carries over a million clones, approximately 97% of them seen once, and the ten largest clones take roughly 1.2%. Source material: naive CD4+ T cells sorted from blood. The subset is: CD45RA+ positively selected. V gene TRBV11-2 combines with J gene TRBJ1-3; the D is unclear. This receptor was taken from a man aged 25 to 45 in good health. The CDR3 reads CASRPLSRSGNTIYF. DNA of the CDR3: TGTGCCAGCAGACCCCTTTCCCGCTCTGGAAACACCATATATTTT.